One sample yielded the 13 T cell receptor beta chains listed below, sequenced in a study of T cell responses to AZD1222 COVID-19 vaccine. The protocol was immunoSEQ multiplex PCR, while the TCRdb copy is restricted to in-frame clones and leaves out a portion. The sample has approximately 100,000 clones, approximately 90% seen once. Sequencing used peripheral blood, obtained 28 days after the second AZD1222 dose. The receptors derive from an adult who received the AZD1222 COVID-19 vaccine.

This clone was counted once. The gene calls are TRBV6-6 and TRBJ2-1; the D gene is possibly TRBD1 (6 bases). V was clipped by 5 bases and J by 7 bases, with 21 bases between them. Germline V gives CDR1 MNHNY, CDR2 SVGAGI (reference sequence). This CDR3 region has 16 residues. CDR3 residues: CASSLPGASKGNEQFF. The CDR3 nucleotides are TGTGCCAGCAGTCTTCCAGGGGCCTCTAAGGGGAATGAGCAGTTCTTC.

This clone was counted only a few times. V is TRBV5-5 and J is TRBJ2-2; 8 positions agree with TRBD1. The V gene's germline CDR1 is SGHKS and CDR2 YYEKEE (reference sequence). CDR3 length: 16 residues. V lost 4 bases, J lost 2 bases, and 7 bases stayed unmatched. As DNA, the CDR3 is TGTGCCAGCAGCACTACCGGGACAGGTAACACCGGGGAGCTGTTTTTT. Translating gives CASSTTGTGNTGELFF.

The genes are TRBV7-3 and TRBJ1-5; a possible D gene is TRBD1 (5 bases). Trimming took off 3 bases at V and 5 bases at J, with 8 bases between the two ends. The CDR3 has 13 residues. CDR1 and CDR2 from the germline V gene are SGHTA and FQGTGA. This CDR3 reads CASSFTGDQPQHF. CDR3 nucleotides: TGTGCCAGCAGCTTCACGGGGGATCAGCCCCAGCATTTT.

This clone was detected a few times. The gene calls are TRBV2 and TRBJ1-6; no firm D call. The CDR3 runs 15 residues. Per germline, CDR1 SNHLY and CDR2 FYNNEI. The ends were cut back, 3 bases at V and 3 bases at J, with 9 bases in the middle. The CDR3 region is CASSDGVYYNSPLHF. Written as DNA, the CDR3 is TGTGCCAGCAGTGACGGGGTTTACTATAATTCACCCCTCCACTTT.

This clone was recorded only once. V gene TRBV9 combines with J gene TRBJ1-1; no reliable D call. Germline CDR1 reads SGDLS; CDR2 reads YYNGEE. The CDR3 length is 14 residues. Trimming removed 4 bases from V and 1 base from J, with 11 bases in between. The CDR3 sequence is CASSPRTENTEAFF. The DNA of the CDR3 is TGTGCCAGCAGCCCCAGGACGGAGAACACTGAAGCTTTCTTT.

About this clone: The sample holds other DNA sequences that translate to the same CDR3. The chain links TRBV11-2 to TRBJ2-7; D call uncertain. V was clipped by 6 bases and J by 1 base, with 4 bases between them. This CDR3 comprises 11 residues. Germline V gene data show CDR1 as SGHAT and CDR2 as FQNNGV. The CDR3 here is CASSPSYEQYF. As DNA, the CDR3 is TGTGCCAGCAGTCCGTCCTACGAGCAGTACTTC.

The chain has TRBV25-1 and TRBJ2-5; D not certain. V was trimmed by 3 bases and J by 1 base, leaving 6 bases between them. CDR3 size: 13 residues. Germline CDR1 and CDR2: MGHDK and SYGVNS. CDR3 sequence reads: CASSDPLQETQYF. CDR3 nucleotides: TGTGCCAGCAGTGACCCGCTCCAAGAGACCCAGTACTTC. Full variable domain (remainder filled in from reference TRBV25-1 and TRBJ2-5): EADIYQTPRYLVIGTGKKITLECSQTMGHDKMYWYQQDPGMELHLIHYSYGVNSTEKGDLSSESTVSRIRTEHFPLTLESARPSHTSQYLCASSDPLQETQYFGPGTRLLVL.

This clone has a single count. V is TRBV4-1 and J is TRBJ2-1, with a tentative D call TRBD1 (7 bases). Trimming removed 1 base from V and 4 bases from J, with 11 bases in between. The CDR3 totals 15 residues. CDR1 MGHRA and CDR2 YSYEKL come from the germline V gene. CDR3 region: CASSQGGTAYNEQFF. The DNA for the CDR3 is TGCGCCAGCAGCCAAGGCGGGACAGCTTACAATGAGCAGTTCTTC.

This chain links TRBV25-1 with TRBJ1-2; TRBD1 might be the D (5 bases). V lost 4 bases and J 0 bases, leaving 15 bases between the germline ends. CDR3 length equals 16 residues. From germline, CDR1 is MGHDK and CDR2 SYGVNS. The CDR3 here is CASSVSGGSSNYGYTF. Written as DNA, the CDR3 is TGTGCCAGCAGTGTATCCGGGGGTTCATCTAACTATGGCTACACCTTC.

This chain uses TRBV28 with TRBJ2-6; D unclear. Trimming took 6 bases from V and 2 from J, leaving 8 bases between them. Germline lookup yields CDR1 MDHEN and CDR2 SYDVKM. The CDR3 runs to 14 residues. The CDR3 region has the DNA TGTGCCAGCAGCCCCTCTCCTGGGGCCAACGTCCTGACTTTC. It is translated as CASSPSPGANVLTF.

The chain combines TRBV28 with TRBJ1-2, with 8 bases aligning to TRBD1. CDR1 and CDR2 (germline): MDHEN, SYDVKM. There are 22 residues in the CDR3. After removal of 1 base from V and 2 bases from J, the junction contained 24 bases not matched to a gene. CDR3 bases: TGTGCCAGCAGTTTATCAGGTCGGGGGCAGGGGGCAACTCCAAGGAGGAACTATGGCTACACCTTC. This encodes CASSLSGRGQGATPRRNYGYTF.

The chain is built from TRBV6-2 or TRBV6-3 and TRBJ2-6; D possibly uses TRBD1 or TRBD2 (5 bases each). CDR1 and CDR2 (germline): MNHEY, SVGEGT. The V and J ends lost 2 bases and 7 bases respectively, with 6 bases between them. The CDR3 spans 13 residues. The DNA of the CDR3 is TGTGCCAGCAGTTACAGGGACGCCAACGTCCTGACTTTC. Translating gives CASSYRDANVLTF.

The chain combines TRBV18 with TRBJ1-2; 9 nucleotides agree with TRBD1. Trimming at V came to 5 bases and at J to 6 bases, leaving 7 bases not matched to a gene. In germline, CDR1 is KGHSH, CDR2 LQKENI. This CDR3 spans 14 amino acids. CDR3 nucleotides: TGTGCCAGCTCAGCGGGACAGGGTTTGAATGGCTACACCTTC. Protein sequence: CASSAGQGLNGYTF. Looking up the rest from reference TRBV18 and TRBJ1-2 gives the full variable domain: NAGVMQNPRHLVRRRGQEARLRCSPMKGHSHVYWYRQLPEEGLKFMVYLQKENIIDESGMPKERFSAEFPKEGPSILRIQQVVRGDSAAYFCASSAGQGLNGYTFGSGTRLTVV.